This TCR beta chain was obtained from a study of blood T cell repertoires in COVID-19. Across the study: The United States, Italy and Spain provided the acute and convalescent COVID-19 samples.

The study recruited people aged roughly 18 to 100 years across about two dozen US areas. Donors were grouped by their self-reported clinical history. CDR1 is SNHLY and CDR2 is FYNNEI in the germline V gene. This CDR3 has 15 residues. Trimming removed 7 bases from V and 1 base from J, with 16 bases in between. Authors' processing steps: Estimated nucleated cell counts came from reference gene primer amplification. TCRdb keeps only in-frame clones here, not all; method: immunoSEQ multiplex PCR. V, J and clone size derive from that table, while D and trimming were established from the DNA sequence. The sample comprises approximately 200,000 clones, roughly nine tenths of which are singletons, and over 3% rests with the top ten.

The source is a woman between 18 and 29 years old in a cohort exposed to, infected with or recovered from COVID-19 (not recorded which). Sequencing used PBMCs or T cells enriched from blood (not recorded which). The rearrangement joins TRBV2 to TRBJ1-1; D is unresolved. The CDR3 loop is CASTPSGFGNTEAFF. CDR3 DNA sequence: TGTGCCAGCACCCCCTCCGGGTTCGGGAACACTGAAGCTTTCTTT.